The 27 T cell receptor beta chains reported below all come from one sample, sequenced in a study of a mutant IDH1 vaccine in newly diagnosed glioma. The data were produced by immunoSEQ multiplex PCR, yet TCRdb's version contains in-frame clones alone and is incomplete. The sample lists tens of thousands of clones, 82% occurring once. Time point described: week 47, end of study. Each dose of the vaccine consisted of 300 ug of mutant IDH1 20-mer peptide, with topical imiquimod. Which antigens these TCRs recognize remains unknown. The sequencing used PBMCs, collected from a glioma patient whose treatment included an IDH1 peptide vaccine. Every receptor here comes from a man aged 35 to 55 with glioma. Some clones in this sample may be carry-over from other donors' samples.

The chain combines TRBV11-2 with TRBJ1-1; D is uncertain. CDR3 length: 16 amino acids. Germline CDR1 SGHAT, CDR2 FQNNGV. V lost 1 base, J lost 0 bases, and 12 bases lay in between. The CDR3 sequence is CASSLAGATLNTEAFF. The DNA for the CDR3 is TGTGCCAGCAGCTTAGCTGGCGCCACTCTGAACACTGAAGCTTTCTTT.

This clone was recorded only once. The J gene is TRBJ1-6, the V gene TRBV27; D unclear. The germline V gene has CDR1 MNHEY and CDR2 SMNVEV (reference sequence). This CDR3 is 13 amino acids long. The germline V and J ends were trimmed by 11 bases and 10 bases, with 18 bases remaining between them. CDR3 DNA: TGTGCCTCCCAGTTGAGGAAGGCCTCACCCCTCCACTTT. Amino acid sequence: CASQLRKASPLHF.

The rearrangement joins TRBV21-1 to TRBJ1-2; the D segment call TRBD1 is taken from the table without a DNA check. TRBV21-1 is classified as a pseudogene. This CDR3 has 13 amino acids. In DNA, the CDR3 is TGTGCCAGCAGCAGCGGACAGGGAAGGGGCTACACCTTC. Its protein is CASSSGQGRGYTF.

This CDR3 reads CASSLDRSRLNTEAFF. The DNA of the CDR3 is TGTGCCAGCAGCTTAGATCGGAGCAGGCTGAACACTGAAGCTTTCTTT. The chain links TRBV11-2 to TRBJ1-1; no definite D call. The length of the CDR3 is 16 residues. In germline, CDR1 is SGHAT, CDR2 FQNNGV. Trimming took 0 bases from V and 0 from J, leaving 11 bases between them.

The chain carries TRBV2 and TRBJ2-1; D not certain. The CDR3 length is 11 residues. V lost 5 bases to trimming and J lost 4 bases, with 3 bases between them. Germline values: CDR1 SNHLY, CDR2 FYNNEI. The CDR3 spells CASSKYNEQFF. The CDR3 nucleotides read TGTGCCAGCAGTAAATACAATGAGCAGTTCTTC.

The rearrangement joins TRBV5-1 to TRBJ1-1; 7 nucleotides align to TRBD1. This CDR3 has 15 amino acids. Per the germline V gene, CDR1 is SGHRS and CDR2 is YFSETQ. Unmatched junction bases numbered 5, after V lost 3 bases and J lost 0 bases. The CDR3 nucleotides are TGCGCCAGCAGCTGGCAGGGGGGCCTGAACACTGAAGCTTTCTTT. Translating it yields CASSWQGGLNTEAFF.

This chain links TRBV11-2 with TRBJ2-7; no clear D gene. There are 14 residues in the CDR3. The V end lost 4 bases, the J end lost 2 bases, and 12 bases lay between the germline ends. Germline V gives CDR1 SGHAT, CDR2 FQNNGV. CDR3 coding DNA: TGTGCCAGCAGCTGGTTCGGTACAACCTACGAGCAGTACTTC. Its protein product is CASSWFGTTYEQYF. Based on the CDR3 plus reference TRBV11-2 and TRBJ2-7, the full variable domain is EAGVAQSPRYKIIEKRQSVAFWCNPISGHATLYWYQQILGQGPKLLIQFQNNGVVDDSQLPKDRFSAERLKGVDSTLKIQPAKLEDSAVYLCASSWFGTTYEQYFGPGTRLTVT.

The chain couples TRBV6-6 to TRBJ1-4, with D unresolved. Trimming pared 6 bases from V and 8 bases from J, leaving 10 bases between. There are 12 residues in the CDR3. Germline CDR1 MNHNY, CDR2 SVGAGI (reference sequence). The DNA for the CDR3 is TGTGCCAGCAGCCCCCTTGGGGAAAAACTGTTTTTT. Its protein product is CASSPLGEKLFF.

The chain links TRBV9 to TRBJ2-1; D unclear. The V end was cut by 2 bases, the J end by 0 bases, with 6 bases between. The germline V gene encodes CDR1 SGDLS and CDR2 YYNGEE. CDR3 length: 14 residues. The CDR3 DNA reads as TGTGCCAGCAGCGTCCAGACCTCCTACAATGAGCAGTTCTTC. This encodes CASSVQTSYNEQFF.

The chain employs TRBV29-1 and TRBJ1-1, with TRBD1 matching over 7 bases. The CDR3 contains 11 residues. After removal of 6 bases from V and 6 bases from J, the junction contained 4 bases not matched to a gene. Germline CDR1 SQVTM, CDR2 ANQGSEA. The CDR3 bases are TGCAGCGTCCTGGGGACAGCTGAAGCTTTCTTT. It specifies CSVLGTAEAFF.

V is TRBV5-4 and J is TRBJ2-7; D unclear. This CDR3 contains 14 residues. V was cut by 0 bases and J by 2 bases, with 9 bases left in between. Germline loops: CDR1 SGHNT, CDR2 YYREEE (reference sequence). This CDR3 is CASSLEGHPYEQYF. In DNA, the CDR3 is TGTGCCAGCAGCTTGGAAGGGCATCCCTACGAGCAGTACTTC.

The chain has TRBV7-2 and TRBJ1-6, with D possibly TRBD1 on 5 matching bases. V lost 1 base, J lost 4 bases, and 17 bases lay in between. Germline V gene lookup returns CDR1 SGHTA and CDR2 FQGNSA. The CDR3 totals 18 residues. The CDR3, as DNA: TGTGCCAGCAGCTTAGACCCCGACACGGGACCGTATAATTCACCCCTCCACTTT. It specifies CASSLDPDTGPYNSPLHF.

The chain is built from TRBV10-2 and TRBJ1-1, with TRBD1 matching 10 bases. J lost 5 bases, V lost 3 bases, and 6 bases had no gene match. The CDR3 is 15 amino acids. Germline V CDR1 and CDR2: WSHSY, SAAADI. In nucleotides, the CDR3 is TGCGCCAGCAGTGACCCCGGGACAGGGGCTACTGAAGCTTTCTTT. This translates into CASSDPGTGATEAFF.

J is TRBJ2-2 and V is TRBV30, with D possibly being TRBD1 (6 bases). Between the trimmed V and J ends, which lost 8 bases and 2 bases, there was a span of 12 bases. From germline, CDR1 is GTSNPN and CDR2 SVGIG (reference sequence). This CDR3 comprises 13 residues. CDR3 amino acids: CAGKTGNTGELFF. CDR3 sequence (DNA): TGTGCCGGGAAGACAGGAAACACCGGGGAGCTGTTTTTT.

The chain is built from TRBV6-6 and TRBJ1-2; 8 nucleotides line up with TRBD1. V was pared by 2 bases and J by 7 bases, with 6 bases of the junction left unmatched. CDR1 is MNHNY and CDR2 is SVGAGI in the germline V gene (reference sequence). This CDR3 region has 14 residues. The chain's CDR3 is CASSYGAGGSGYTF. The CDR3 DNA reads TGTGCCAGCAGTTACGGGGCAGGGGGCAGTGGCTACACCTTC.

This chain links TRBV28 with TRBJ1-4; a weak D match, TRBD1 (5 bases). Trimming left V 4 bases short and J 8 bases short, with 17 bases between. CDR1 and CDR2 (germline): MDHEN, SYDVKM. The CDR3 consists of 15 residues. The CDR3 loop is CASSSLSGGREKLFF. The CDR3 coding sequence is TGTGCCAGCAGTTCATTGTCCGGGGGACGAGAAAAACTGTTTTTT.

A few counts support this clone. CDR3 nucleotide sequence: TGTGCCAGCAGTTACTGGGGTGACTATGGCTACACCTTC. Protein: CASSYWGDYGYTF. The V and J genes are TRBV6-6 and TRBJ1-2; D call uncertain. Germline V gene data show CDR1 as MNHNY and CDR2 as SVGAGI (reference sequence). There are 13 residues in the CDR3. V lost 1 base and J lost 3, with 6 bases in between.

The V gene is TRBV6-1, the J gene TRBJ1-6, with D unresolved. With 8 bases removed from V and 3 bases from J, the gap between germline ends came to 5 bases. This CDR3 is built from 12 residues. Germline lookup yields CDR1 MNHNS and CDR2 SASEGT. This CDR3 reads CASGLYNSPLHF. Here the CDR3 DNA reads TGTGCCAGCGGCCTCTATAATTCACCCCTCCACTTT.

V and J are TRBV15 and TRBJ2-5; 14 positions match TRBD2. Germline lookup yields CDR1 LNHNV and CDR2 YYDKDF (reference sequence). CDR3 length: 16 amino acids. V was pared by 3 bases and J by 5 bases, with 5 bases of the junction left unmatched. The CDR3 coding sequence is TGTGCCACCAGCAGCCGACTAGCGGGGGGGCGGGAGACCCAGTACTTC. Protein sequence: CATSSRLAGGRETQYF.

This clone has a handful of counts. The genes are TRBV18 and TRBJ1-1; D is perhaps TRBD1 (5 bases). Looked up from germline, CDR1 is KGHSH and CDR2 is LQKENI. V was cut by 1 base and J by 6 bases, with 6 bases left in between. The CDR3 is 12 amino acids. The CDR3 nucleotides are TGTGCCAGCTCACCACTGACAGCTGAAGCTTTCTTT. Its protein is CASSPLTAEAFF. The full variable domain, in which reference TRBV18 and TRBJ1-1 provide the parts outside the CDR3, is NAGVMQNPRHLVRRRGQEARLRCSPMKGHSHVYWYRQLPEEGLKFMVYLQKENIIDESGMPKERFSAEFPKEGPSILRIQQVVRGDSAAYFCASSPLTAEAFFGQGTRLTVV.

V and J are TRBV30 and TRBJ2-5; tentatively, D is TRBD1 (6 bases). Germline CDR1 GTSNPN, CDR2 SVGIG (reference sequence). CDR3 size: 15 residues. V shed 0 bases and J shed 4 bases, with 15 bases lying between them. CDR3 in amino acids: CAWSVQTGSLETQYF. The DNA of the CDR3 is TGTGCCTGGAGTGTACAGACAGGTTCGTTAGAGACCCAGTACTTC. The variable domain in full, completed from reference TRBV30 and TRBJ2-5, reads SQTIHQWPATLVQPVGSPLSLECTVEGTSNPNLYWYRQAAGRGLQLLFYSVGIGQISSEVPQNLSASRPQDRQFILSSKKLLLSDSGFYLCAWSVQTGSLETQYFGPGTRLLVL.

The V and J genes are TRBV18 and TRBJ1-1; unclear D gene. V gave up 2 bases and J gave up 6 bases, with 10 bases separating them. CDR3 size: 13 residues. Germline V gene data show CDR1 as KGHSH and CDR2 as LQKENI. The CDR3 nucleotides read TGTGCCAGCTCACCAGGCCTCAGCCCTGAAGCTTTCTTT. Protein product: CASSPGLSPEAFF.

This CDR3 is CASSLDPGPGELFF. CDR3 coding DNA: TGTGCCAGCAGCTTAGATCCGGGACCTGGGGAGCTGTTTTTT. The chain couples TRBV11-3 to TRBJ2-2; D assignment may be TRBD1 or TRBD2 (5 bases each). This CDR3 has 14 residues. Trimming cost V 0 bases and J 8 bases, with 10 bases left between them. CDR1 and CDR2 from the germline V gene are SGHNT and YENEEA.

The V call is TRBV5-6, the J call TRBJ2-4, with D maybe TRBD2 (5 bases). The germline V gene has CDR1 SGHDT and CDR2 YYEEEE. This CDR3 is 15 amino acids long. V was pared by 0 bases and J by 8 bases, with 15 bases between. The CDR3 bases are TGTGCCAGCAGCTTGGATCTCACCGTCGGGGACATTCAGTACTTC. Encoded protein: CASSLDLTVGDIQYF. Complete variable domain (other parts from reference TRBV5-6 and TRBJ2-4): DAGVTQSPTHLIKTRGQQVTLRCSPKSGHDTVSWYQQALGQGPQFIFQYYEEEERQRGNFPDRFSGHQFPNYSSELNVNALLLGDSALYLCASSLDLTVGDIQYFGAGTRLSVL.

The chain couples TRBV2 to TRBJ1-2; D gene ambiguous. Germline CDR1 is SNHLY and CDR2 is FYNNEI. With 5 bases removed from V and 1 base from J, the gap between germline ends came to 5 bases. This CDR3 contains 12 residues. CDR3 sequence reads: CASSRVNYGYTF. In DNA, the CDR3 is TGTGCCAGCAGTCGAGTTAACTATGGCTACACCTTC.

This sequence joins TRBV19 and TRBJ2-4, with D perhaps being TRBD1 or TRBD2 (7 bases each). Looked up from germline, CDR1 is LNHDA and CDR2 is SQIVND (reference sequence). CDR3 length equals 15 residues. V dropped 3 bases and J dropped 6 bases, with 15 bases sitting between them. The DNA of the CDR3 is TGTGCCAGTAGTATCTCAGGGGGGGGTGGAAACATTCAGTACTTC. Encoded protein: CASSISGGGGNIQYF. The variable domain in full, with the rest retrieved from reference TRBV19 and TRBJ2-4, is DGGITQSPKYLFRKEGQNVTLSCEQNLNHDAMYWYRQDPGQGLRLIYYSQIVNDFQKGDIAEGYSVSREKKESFPLTVTSAQKNPTAFYLCASSISGGGGNIQYFGAGTRLSVL.

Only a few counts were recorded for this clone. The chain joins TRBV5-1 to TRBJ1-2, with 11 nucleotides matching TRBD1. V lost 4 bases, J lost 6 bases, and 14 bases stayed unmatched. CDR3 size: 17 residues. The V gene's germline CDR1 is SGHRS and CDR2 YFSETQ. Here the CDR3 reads CASSTGTGGLWLDGYTF. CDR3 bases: TGCGCCAGCAGCACCGGGACAGGGGGACTGTGGCTGGATGGCTACACCTTC.